This entry lists 16 T cell receptor beta chains sequenced from one sample in a study of T cell repertoires in cytomegalovirus infection (dated by TCRdb to between 2017 and 2020). TCRdb lists the instrument as Illumina HiSeq 1500. Using fastp trimming at Q25 and MiXCR clonotype assembly, TCRdb reanalyzed the public sequencing data and kept in-frame beta chains. When rows share a CDR3 protein, they turn into one entry using the most common DNA and genes. A total of a few hundred thousand distinct CDR3 sequences appear in this sample, around 29% of them only once. 15% to 20% of the sample lies in the top ten. What this sample's treatment or condition label stands for: in vitro stimulation with specific CMV peptide epitopes to enrich CMV-specific T cells. Their antigens are not known. The material sequenced was cultured PBMCs, taken from culture after CMV antigen stimulation. These receptors all stem from a human donor in good health (CMV status not recorded). Some clones in this sample may be carry-over from other donors' samples.

This clonotype was counted only a few times. CDR3 nucleotides: TGTGCCAGCAGTGACCCCGGGAGGACGATAGGGGAAAAACTGTTTTTT. Protein: CASSDPGRTIGEKLFF. The rearrangement joins TRBV25-1 to TRBJ1-4; D uncertain. Trimming pared 3 bases from V and 8 bases from J, leaving 19 bases between. Germline V gene data show CDR1 as MGHDK and CDR2 as SYGVNS. The CDR3 has 16 residues.

The gene calls are TRBV29-1 and TRBJ2-1; 12 bases agree with TRBD2. The ends lost 6 bases at V and 3 bases at J; junction bases unmatched: 6. CDR3 size: 15 residues. Germline CDR1 is SQVTM and CDR2 is ANQGSEA. The CDR3 sequence: CSVLAGGRGYNEQFF. The DNA of the CDR3 is TGCAGCGTGCTAGCGGGAGGGCGAGGCTACAATGAGCAGTTCTTC.

In this sample, this clonotype turned up a few times. V usage is TRBV20-1 and J usage is TRBJ1-5; D gene ambiguous. Germline V gives CDR1 DFQATT, CDR2 SNEGSKA (reference sequence). The CDR3 spans 16 residues. V was clipped by 0 bases and J by 0 bases, with 12 bases between them. The CDR3 bases are TGCAGTGCTAGAGATTGGCAATCCGATAGCAATCAGCCCCAGCATTTT. Its translation is CSARDWQSDSNQPQHF.

This chain joins TRBV7-1 and TRBJ2-3; 10 bases map to TRBD2. Being an ORF, TRBV7-1 has a function that is uncertain. The CDR3 spans 16 residues. V dropped 3 bases and J dropped 4; count of bases not matched to a gene: 7. The CDR3 DNA sequence: TGTGCCAGCAGCTCCGAACGACTAGCGGGCCCAGATACGCAGTATTTT. It codes for CASSSERLAGPDTQYF.

The chain is built from TRBV7-9 and TRBJ2-7; 9 bases map to TRBD1. This CDR3 is built from 15 residues. Germline loops: CDR1 SEHNR, CDR2 FQNEAQ (reference sequence). The trim removed 5 bases at V and 2 bases at J, leaving 7 bases unmatched. For the CDR3, the DNA is TGTGCCAGCAGCGCCGGGACAGGGCGTACCTACGAGCAGTACTTC. Protein product: CASSAGTGRTYEQYF.

This chain connects TRBV9 to TRBJ2-7; D is unresolved. This CDR3 comprises 14 residues. CDR1 SGDLS and CDR2 YYNGEE come from the germline V gene. V gave up 0 bases and J gave up 2 bases, with 9 bases separating them. The chain's CDR3 is CASSVGGLAYEQYF. CDR3 DNA sequence: TGTGCCAGCAGCGTAGGTGGCTTAGCCTACGAGCAGTACTTC.

This clonotype was detected a few times. The rearrangement joins TRBV28 to TRBJ1-3; D remains ambiguous. V gave up 1 base and J gave up 0 bases, with 10 bases separating them. Germline values: CDR1 MDHEN, CDR2 SYDVKM. CDR3 length equals 16 residues. The CDR3 protein is CASSLSDHISGNTIYF. The CDR3 DNA is TGTGCCAGCAGTTTATCGGACCACATCTCTGGAAACACCATATATTTT. The full variable domain, its missing parts supplied by reference TRBV28 and TRBJ1-3, is DVKVTQSSRYLVKRTGEKVFLECVQDMDHENMFWYRQDPGLGLRLIYFSYDVKMKEKGDIPEGYSVSREKKERFSLILESASTNQTSMYLCASSLSDHISGNTIYFGEGSWLTVV.

The chain recombines TRBV20-1 with TRBJ2-3; D ambiguous. The CDR3 has 15 residues. CDR1 and CDR2 (germline): DFQATT, SNEGSKA (reference sequence). The V end was cut by 3 bases, the J end by 4 bases, with 17 bases between. The CDR3 sequence: CSASPSTQGPDTQYF. CDR3 sequence (DNA): TGCAGTGCTAGCCCCAGTACCCAAGGTCCAGATACGCAGTATTTT.

The chain combines TRBV19 with TRBJ1-2; perhaps TRBD1 as D (5 bases). The CDR3 has 17 amino acids. The germline V and J ends were trimmed by 6 bases and 4 bases, with 24 bases remaining between them. Germline V gene data show CDR1 as LNHDA and CDR2 as SQIVND (reference sequence). This CDR3 is CASRPSSGDGTVYGYTF. CDR3 nucleotides: TGTGCCAGTAGGCCCTCATCTGGGGATGGGACCGTCTATGGCTACACCTTC.

This clonotype was observed a few times. The chain links TRBV19 to TRBJ2-1; D is unresolved. The CDR3 consists of 13 residues. Germline loops: CDR1 LNHDA, CDR2 SQIVND (reference sequence). The V and J ends lost 3 bases and 5 bases respectively, with 8 bases between them. The CDR3: CASSILVDNEQFF. The CDR3 DNA follows: TGTGCCAGTAGTATTCTTGTGGACAATGAGCAGTTCTTC.

In this sample, this clonotype turned up a few times. This chain connects TRBV5-4 to TRBJ2-1; D is uncertain. Germline CDR1 SGHNT, CDR2 YYREEE (reference sequence). The V gene lost 1 base and the J gene lost 4 bases, with 6 bases spanning the gap. The CDR3 is 13 amino acids. CDR3 sequence: CASSLWGYNEQFF. For the CDR3, the DNA is TGTGCCAGCAGCTTGTGGGGTTACAATGAGCAGTTCTTC.

In its sample, this clonotype was seen a few times. The chain carries TRBV19 and TRBJ2-7; D might be TRBD1 (6 bases). The length of the CDR3 is 14 residues. CDR1 and CDR2 (germline): LNHDA, SQIVND (reference sequence). Trimming pared 8 bases from V and 1 base from J, leaving 15 bases between. The CDR3 bases are TGTGCCAGTTCTACAGGGCCTTTATCCTACGAGCAGTACTTC. This sequence encodes CASSTGPLSYEQYF. Full variable domain (missing parts from reference TRBV19 and TRBJ2-7): DGGITQSPKYLFRKEGQNVTLSCEQNLNHDAMYWYRQDPGQGLRLIYYSQIVNDFQKGDIAEGYSVSREKKESFPLTVTSAQKNPTAFYLCASSTGPLSYEQYFGPGTRLTVT.

The chain is built from TRBV27 and TRBJ1-2; 7 bases are shared with TRBD1. The CDR3 consists of 14 residues. CDR1 MNHEY and CDR2 SMNVEV come from the germline V gene (reference sequence). Losses at the gene ends were 4 bases for V and 7 bases for J; bases not matched to a gene: 9. The CDR3, as DNA: TGTGCCAGCAGTTCCTCGACAGGGACGGCTGGCTACACCTTC. It is translated as CASSSSTGTAGYTF.

This clonotype was detected only a few times. This rearrangement joins TRBV28 to TRBJ1-4, with D maybe TRBD1 (5 bases). Germline CDR1 reads MDHEN; CDR2 reads SYDVKM. V lost 4 bases, J lost 6 bases, and 9 bases lay in between. The CDR3 totals 13 residues. The CDR3: CASSSRVDEKLFF. The CDR3, as DNA: TGTGCCAGCAGTTCCAGGGTTGATGAAAAACTGTTTTTT. The whole variable domain, filled in from reference TRBV28 and TRBJ1-4, reads DVKVTQSSRYLVKRTGEKVFLECVQDMDHENMFWYRQDPGLGLRLIYFSYDVKMKEKGDIPEGYSVSREKKERFSLILESASTNQTSMYLCASSSRVDEKLFFGSGTQLSVL.

The J gene is TRBJ1-6, the V gene TRBV7-8; TRBD1 agrees at 7 bases. Trimming at V came to 1 base and at J to 5 bases, leaving 2 bases not matched to a gene. The CDR3 consists of 15 residues. Germline values: CDR1 SGHVS, CDR2 FQNEAQ. Here the CDR3 DNA reads TGTGCCAGCAGCTTAGGACAGGGCCATAATTCACCCCTCCACTTT. It specifies CASSLGQGHNSPLHF.

The table lists this clonotype with many counts. V is TRBV20-1 and J is TRBJ2-2, with 10 bases fitting TRBD2. CDR3 size: 16 residues. The V gene's germline CDR1 is DFQATT and CDR2 SNEGSKA (reference sequence). With 5 bases clipped from V and 0 bases from J, the junction kept 6 bases outside the gene matches. The CDR3 region is CSASSGGYPNTGELFF. The CDR3 DNA reads as TGCAGTGCTTCTAGCGGGGGCTACCCGAACACCGGGGAGCTGTTTTTT.